This is a list of T cell receptor beta chains from one sample in a study of blood T cell repertoires in COVID-19. The repertoire was sequenced with immunoSEQ multiplex PCR; TCRdb's copy has only in-frame clones and lacks some. This table has 250,000 to 350,000 clones, approximately 89% appearing once. The sample was peripheral blood. All receptors come from a woman aged 60-70 years with acute or convalescent COVID-19. The CDR3 runs from the conserved cysteine through the conserved F or W. D genes are given only for firm matches. Clone sizes are given selectively: once, few, many, or a class where the clone is expanded.

>.|TRBJ1-5|TRBV14|.
CASSQDRGQPQHF
TGTGCCAGCAGCCAAGATAGAGGTCAGCCCCAGCATTTT
>.|TRBJ1-1|TRBV2|TRBD1
CASRTGALLNTEAFF
TGTGCCAGTCGCACAGGGGCCCTGTTGAACACTGAAGCTTTCTTT
>.|TRBJ2-5|TRBV13|.
CASSPGLPAENFETQYF
TGTGCCAGCAGCCCGGGTTTACCAGCGGAGAACTTTGAGACCCAGTACTTC
>.|TRBJ2-2|TRBV19|TRBD2
CASSELAGVGTGELFF
TGTGCCAGTAGTGAACTAGCGGGAGTGGGAACCGGGGAGCTGTTTTTT
>.|TRBJ2-5|TRBV18|TRBD1
CASSGTGGETQYF
TGTGCCAGCTCGGGGACAGGCGGGGAGACCCAGTACTTC
>once|TRBJ2-1|TRBV28|TRBD2
CASSLVASGRFIHEQFF
TGTGCCAGTTCCCTCGTGGCTAGCGGGAGATTTATCCATGAGCAGTTCTTC
>.|TRBJ2-3|TRBV28|TRBD2
CASSSLAGDTDTQYF
TGTGCCAGCAGTTCCCTAGCGGGGGACACTGATACGCAGTATTTT
>.|TRBJ1-1|TRBV6-5|.
CASSYGGGTFF
TGTGCCAGCAGTTACGGTGGAGGGACCTTCTTT
>.|TRBJ1-2|TRBV6-5|.
CASRAGTPSNYGYTF
TGTGCCAGCAGGGCCGGGACACCCTCTAACTATGGCTACACCTTC
>.|TRBJ2-1|TRBV29-1|.
CSDNSYNEQFF
TGCAGCGACAACAGTTACAATGAGCAGTTCTTC
>once|TRBJ1-2|TRBV6-5|.
CASIGIGGNYGYTF
TGTGCCAGCATAGGTATAGGGGGAAACTATGGCTACACCTTC
>.|TRBJ1-2|TRBV12-3/TRBV12-4|.
CAYRGAGYGYTF
TGTGCCTACCGGGGGGCAGGTTATGGCTACACCTTC
>.|TRBJ2-5|TRBV7-9|.
CASSLGYPRSETQYF
TGTGCCAGCAGCTTAGGGTATCCTAGGTCGGAGACCCAGTACTTC
>.|TRBJ2-7|TRBV6-5|.
CASRRLHYEQYF
TGTGCCAGCCGACGACTTCACTACGAGCAGTACTTC
>.|TRBJ2-3|TRBV13|TRBD1
CASTVRGQGSDTQYF
TGTGCCAGCACCGTCAGGGGACAGGGGTCAGATACGCAGTATTTT
>once|TRBJ2-1|TRBV4-2|.
CASSQVRGEQFF
TGTGCCAGCAGCCAAGTCCGCGGTGAGCAGTTCTTC
>.|TRBJ2-2|TRBV6-5|TRBD1
CASRSTGNYGELFF
TGTGCCAGCAGATCGACAGGGAATTACGGGGAGCTGTTTTTT
>.|TRBJ2-2|TRBV5-4|TRBD2
CASSLYLAGGVGELFF
TGTGCCAGCAGCTTGTATCTAGCGGGAGGCGTCGGGGAGCTGTTTTTT
>.|TRBJ1-2|TRBV10-3|TRBD1
CAITKTGDYGYTF
TGTGCCATCACTAAAACAGGGGACTATGGCTACACCTTC
>.|TRBJ1-2|TRBV4-3|.
CASSQEAERDRGYTF
TGCGCCAGCAGCCAAGAGGCGGAGAGGGATAGAGGCTACACCTTC
>.|TRBJ1-5|TRBV19|TRBD1
CASSIDPGGSWQPQHF
TGTGCCAGTAGTATCGACCCAGGGGGGTCTTGGCAGCCCCAGCATTTT
>.|TRBJ2-1|TRBV23-1|TRBD2
CASYLGTSVYNEQFF
TGCGCCAGTTACTTAGGGACTAGCGTTTACAATGAGCAGTTCTTC
>.|TRBJ2-1|TRBV5-1|TRBD2
CASSSRTSGRASNEQFF
TGCGCCAGCAGCTCTCGGACTAGCGGGAGGGCCAGTAATGAGCAGTTCTTC
>.|TRBJ1-2|TRBV19|.
CASSPTPTANYGYTF
TGTGCCAGTAGTCCCACTCCAACAGCTAACTATGGCTACACCTTC
>.|TRBJ2-2|TRBV18|.
CASSPPSSDTGELFF
TGTGCCAGCTCACCACCGTCTAGCGACACCGGGGAGCTGTTTTTT
>.|TRBJ1-3|TRBV9|TRBD1
CASSIYDRGASGNTIYF
TGTGCCAGCAGCATATACGACAGGGGGGCTTCTGGAAACACCATATATTTT
>.|TRBJ2-2|TRBV4-3|.
CASSQGLNTGELFF
TGCGCCAGCAGCCAAGGGCTGAACACCGGGGAGCTGTTTTTT
>.|TRBJ1-5|TRBV5-8|TRBD1
CASSSGTGDNQPQHF
TGTGCCAGCAGCTCTGGGACAGGGGATAATCAGCCCCAGCATTTT
>once|TRBJ2-1|TRBV2|.
CASRAMGQGLWNEQFF
TGTGCCAGCAGGGCGATGGGACAAGGGTTGTGGAATGAGCAGTTCTTC
>.|TRBJ1-2|TRBV6-5|TRBD1
CASSQTGNYGYTF
TGTGCCAGCAGTCAGACAGGGAATTATGGCTACACCTTC
>.|TRBJ2-2|TRBV5-1|TRBD1
CASSLAGTADGELFF
TGCGCCAGCAGCTTGGCCGGGACAGCAGACGGGGAGCTGTTTTTT
>.|TRBJ1-1|TRBV11-1|.
CASSLAMGMAFF
TGTGCCAGCAGCTTAGCGATGGGCATGGCTTTCTTT
>.|TRBJ2-2|TRBV7-2|TRBD2
CASSLQRGIAGELFF
TGTGCCAGCAGCTTACAGCGGGGGATCGCCGGGGAGCTGTTTTTT
>.|TRBJ1-2|TRBV28|TRBD1
CASSPKGQGKRGYTF
TGTGCCAGCAGTCCTAAGGGACAGGGGAAACGGGGCTACACCTTC
>.|TRBJ2-2|TRBV4-3|.
CASSQHAGGGIGELFF
TGCGCCAGCAGCCAGCATGCTGGGGGCGGAATCGGGGAGCTGTTTTTT
>.|TRBJ1-3|TRBV5-5|.
CASSQIRDKGSGNTIYF
TGTGCCAGCAGCCAGATCCGGGACAAGGGTTCTGGAAACACCATATATTTT
>few|TRBJ2-7|TRBV4-3|.
CASSQGIGGYEQYF
TGCGCCAGCAGCCAAGGGATAGGGGGCTACGAGCAGTACTTC
>.|TRBJ2-1|TRBV7-2|TRBD2
CASSLEGGRAGEQFF
TGTGCCAGCAGCTTAGAGGGCGGGAGGGCCGGTGAGCAGTTCTTC
>.|TRBJ2-1|TRBV7-9|.
CASSFRRTEKHNEQFF
TGTGCCAGCAGCTTTCGCAGGACAGAGAAGCACAATGAGCAGTTCTTC
>.|TRBJ2-5|TRBV7-9|.
CASSLKTVQETQYF
TGTGCCAGCAGCTTAAAGACAGTCCAAGAGACCCAGTACTTC
>.|TRBJ2-7|TRBV14|.
CASSQDSRRGFATYEQYF
TGTGCCAGCAGCCAAGATTCAAGAAGGGGGTTCGCTACCTACGAGCAGTACTTC
>.|TRBJ2-3|TRBV9|TRBD1
CASSPRTGGWKDTQYF
TGTGCCAGCAGCCCACGGACAGGGGGCTGGAAAGATACGCAGTATTTT
>.|TRBJ1-1|TRBV6-6|.
CASSYRQVEAFF
TGTGCCAGCAGTTACCGCCAGGTCGAAGCTTTCTTT
>.|TRBJ2-5|TRBV30|TRBD2
CARSLAGGVETQYF
TGTGCCCGTTCACTAGCGGGAGGGGTAGAGACCCAGTACTTC
>.|TRBJ2-3|TRBV11-3|.
CARVLTDTQYF
TGTGCCAGGGTGCTAACAGATACGCAGTATTTT
>.|TRBJ2-1|TRBV27|TRBD1
CASSSDRGSYNEQFF
TGTGCCAGCAGTTCCGACAGGGGTTCCTACAATGAGCAGTTCTTC
>.|TRBJ2-2|TRBV27|TRBD1
CASKSQGAATGELFF
TGTGCCAGCAAATCCCAGGGGGCGGCCACCGGGGAGCTGTTTTTT
>.|TRBJ2-1|TRBV27|TRBD2
CASSFDPLASSRDEQFF
TGTGCCAGCAGTTTTGACCCACTAGCGTCGAGTCGGGATGAGCAGTTCTTC
>.|TRBJ1-1|TRBV7-9|.
CASSLLQGRQNTEAFF
TGTGCCAGCAGCCTGCTACAGGGAAGGCAAAACACTGAAGCTTTCTTT
>once|TRBJ1-2|TRBV27|.
CASSSLGGFYGYTF
TGTGCCAGCAGTTCCCTGGGGGGTTTCTATGGCTACACCTTC
>.|TRBJ1-6|TRBV4-1|TRBD1
CASSHSTDRAPYNSPLHF
TGCGCCAGCAGCCACTCTACGGACAGGGCGCCCTATAATTCACCCCTCCACTTT
>once|TRBJ1-1|TRBV19|.
CASSIGQDTEAFF
TGTGCCAGTAGTATTGGACAAGACACTGAAGCTTTCTTT
>.|TRBJ2-1|TRBV29-1|TRBD2
CSERGSSYNEQFF
TGCAGCGAGCGGGGAAGCTCCTACAATGAGCAGTTCTTC
>.|TRBJ1-2|TRBV20-1|.
CSASRDGYTF
TGCAGTGCTAGCAGGGATGGCTACACCTTC
>.|TRBJ1-2|TRBV5-1|TRBD1
CASSPRDRGRGYTF
TGCGCCAGCAGCCCACGGGACAGGGGACGGGGCTACACCTTC
>.|TRBJ1-2|TRBV6-5|TRBD1
CASSYSTGGDGYTF
TGTGCCAGCAGTTACTCGACAGGGGGCGATGGCTACACCTTC
>.|TRBJ2-2|TRBV19|TRBD2
CASSTLSGANTGELFF
TGTGCCAGTAGTACCCTTAGCGGGGCCAACACCGGGGAGCTGTTTTTT
>.|TRBJ2-3|TRBV21-1|.
CASSKVPKRGGTDTQYF
TGTGCCAGCAGCAAAGTCCCTAAGCGGGGGGGAACAGATACGCAGTATTTT
>once|TRBJ1-2|TRBV4-3|TRBD1
CASSQDLGGTGVLYGYTF
TGCGCCAGCAGCCAAGATTTGGGGGGGACAGGGGTCCTCTATGGCTACACCTTC
>.|TRBJ2-1|TRBV12-3/TRBV12-4|.
CASSRQILQFF
TGTGCCAGCAGTCGACAGATCCTGCAGTTCTTC